Listed here are 3 T cell receptor beta chains from one sample, sequenced in a study of regulatory T cells in long-lasting Graves disease. HTBI primers from iRepertoire and Arm-PCR of CDR3 regions yielded the TCR beta libraries. TCRdb reprocessed the multiplex PCR reads with MiXCR, giving one entry per CDR3 protein. The sample includes hundreds of thousands of distinct CDR3 sequences, 15% to 20% of them seen just once. As to time point: newly diagnosed GD, antithyroid drugs for less than 3 months. Extracted PBMC RNA gave rise to the TCR library. This sample also belongs to another study, concerning T cells in Graves' hyperthyroidism and ophthalmopathy.

Sequenced here: peripheral blood mononuclear cells (PBMCs), sampled at new diagnosis, from a patient treated with antithyroid drugs. These receptors all stem from a woman aged 30 to 39 with Graves disease.

The table lists this clonotype with many counts. The chain recombines TRBV7-2 with TRBJ2-1; D is perhaps TRBD2 (6 bases). Trimming shortened V by 1 base and J by 3 bases, and 13 bases separated the two germline ends. CDR1 is SGHTA and CDR2 is FQGNSA in the germline V gene. The CDR3 contains 16 residues. The CDR3 DNA is TGTGCCAGCAGCTTAGACGGGAGCCTCCTCTACAATGAGCAGTTCTTC. This gives the protein CASSLDGSLLYNEQFF. The complete variable domain, with remaining parts taken from reference TRBV7-2 and TRBJ2-1, reads GAGVSQSPSNKVTEKGKDVELRCDPISGHTALYWYRQSLGQGLEFLIYFQGNSAPDKSGLPSDRFSAERTGGSVSTLTIQRTQQEDSAVYLCASSLDGSLLYNEQFFGPGTRLTVL.

This clonotype has at least ten counts. The chain carries TRBV6-2 or TRBV6-3 and TRBJ2-7; 8 positions agree with TRBD2. Germline V gives CDR1 MNHEY, CDR2 SVGEGT. The trim removed 2 bases at V and 3 bases at J, leaving 0 bases unmatched. The CDR3 sequence is 13 residues long. DNA for the CDR3: TGTGCCAGCAGTTACGCGGGGGGCTACGAGCAGTACTTC. Its translation: CASSYAGGYEQYF.

The sample holds a few counts of this clonotype. A much bigger clone sits one base away, suggesting this may be a read error. This rearrangement joins TRBV20-1 to TRBJ2-7; tentatively, D is TRBD2 (5 bases). The CDR3 consists of 14 residues. V shed 0 bases and J shed 5 bases, with 14 bases lying between them. Germline CDR1 is DFQATT and CDR2 is SNEGSKA (reference sequence). The CDR3 is CSARDPRVSHEQYF. The CDR3, as DNA: TGCAGTGCTAGAGATCCGAGGGTATCCCACGAGCAGTACTTC.